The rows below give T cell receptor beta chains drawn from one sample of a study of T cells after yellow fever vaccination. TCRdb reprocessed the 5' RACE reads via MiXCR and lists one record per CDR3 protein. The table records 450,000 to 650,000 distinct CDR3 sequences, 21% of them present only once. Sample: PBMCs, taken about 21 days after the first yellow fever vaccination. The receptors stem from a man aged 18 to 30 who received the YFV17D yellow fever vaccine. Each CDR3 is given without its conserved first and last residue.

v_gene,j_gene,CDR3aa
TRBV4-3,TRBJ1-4,ASSQGTTTNEKLF
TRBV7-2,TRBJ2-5,ASSGELAGVRETQY
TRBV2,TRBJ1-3,ASSEALPSGNTIY
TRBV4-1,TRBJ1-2,ASSQAQQGKDGYT
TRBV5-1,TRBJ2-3,ASSLGDKSYTDTQY
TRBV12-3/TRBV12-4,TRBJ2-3,ASRFWGATDTQY
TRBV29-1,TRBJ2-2,SVVDTGELF
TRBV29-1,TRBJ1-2,SGGQELANYGYT
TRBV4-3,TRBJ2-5,ASSQDKMGQGSGTQY
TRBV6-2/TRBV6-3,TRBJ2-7,ASSPSGGLAYEQY
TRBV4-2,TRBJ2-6,ASSQDRDSSGANVLT
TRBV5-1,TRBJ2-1,ASSTPPRGGDNEQF
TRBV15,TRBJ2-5,ATSSLAGGQKTQY
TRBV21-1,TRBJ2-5,ASSKVSGTGALQETQY
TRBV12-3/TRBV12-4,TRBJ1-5,ASSLNGHNQPQH
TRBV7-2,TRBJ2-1,ASSGLAFNEQF
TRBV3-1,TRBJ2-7,ASSLLTRDYEQY
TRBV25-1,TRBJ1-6,ASSDRGEKNSPLH
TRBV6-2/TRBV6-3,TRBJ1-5,ASSDDGSSQPQH
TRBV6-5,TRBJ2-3,ASSYDLAGDTQY
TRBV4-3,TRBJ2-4,ASSQIGGADIQY
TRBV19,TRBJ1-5,ASRSSRAQPQH
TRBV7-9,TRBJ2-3,ASSLVQGGMDTQY
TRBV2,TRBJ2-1,ASSEDVPPYNEQF
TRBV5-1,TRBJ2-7,ASSQKAGLYEQY
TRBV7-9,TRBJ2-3,ASSAFLAGVTDTQY
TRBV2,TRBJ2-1,ASSETSTLNEQF
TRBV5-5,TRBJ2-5,ASSFGLGGVTQY
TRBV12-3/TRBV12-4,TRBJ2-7,ASRKVTSGGGEQY
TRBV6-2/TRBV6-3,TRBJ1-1,ASSLRRGYYEAF
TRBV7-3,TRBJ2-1,ASSFLGDNEQF
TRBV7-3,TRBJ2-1,ASSPGTSGGNNEQF
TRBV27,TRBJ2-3,ASSSTGNTGDTQY
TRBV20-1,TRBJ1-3,SASHRRGNTIY
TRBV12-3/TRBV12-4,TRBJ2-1,ASSFGGSGGAGFYQF